The rows below give T cell receptor beta chains drawn from one sample of a study of T cell responses to AZD1222 COVID-19 vaccine. Sequencing used immunoSEQ multiplex PCR; TCRdb keeps in-frame clones, though not all of them. The table records around 35,000 clones, approximately 86% of them present only once. Sequencing was performed on peripheral blood, taken on day 0 of AZD1222 vaccination. These receptors came from an adult in good health. Each CDR3 is given with its conserved first and last residue.

v_call,cdr3_aa
TRBV5-1,CASRDGLAGPYNEQFF
TRBV30,CAWLLGWGKNEQFF
TRBV3-1/TRBV3-2,CASSPVLGSTEAFF
TRBV2,CASSRGPAYGHTF
TRBV19,CASSIANTGELFF
TRBV27,CASSLSSGSSYNEQFF
TRBV2,CASSEETETSYEQYF
TRBV4-3,CASSQFVFGEQYF
TRBV27,CASRLEGARGSPLHF
TRBV5-1,CASSLGTGSSYEQYF
TRBV18,CASSRQGTNEKLFF
TRBV6-5,CASSPRGTDTQYF
TRBV7-9,CASSLDGTTGELFF
TRBV30,CAWRPTGDGEKLFF
TRBV28,CASSPPRGASLHF
TRBV27,CASSLSTGGEQYF
TRBV11-2,CASSLGSGSYEQYF